These 18 T cell receptor beta chains were sequenced from one sample in a study of blood T cell repertoires in COVID-19 (TCRdb year 2020). Libraries were prepared through the immunoSEQ multiplex PCR assay. TCRdb's version of the immuneACCESS table is confined to in-frame rearrangements and falls short of the full clone set. An unresolved V gene accounts for under half of the shortfall where checked; the remainder is of unknown origin. Within this sample are under 400,000 clones, with more than 75% of them counted one time only. The ten biggest clones cover less than 2.5% of the sample. Sample: PBMCs or T cells enriched from blood (not recorded which). All receptors derive from a man aged 40-55 years in a cohort exposed to, infected with or recovered from COVID-19 (not recorded which).

This rearrangement joins TRBV5-1 to TRBJ2-5; D possibly corresponds to TRBD2 (6 bases). V shed 0 bases and J shed 1 base, with 10 bases lying between them. The CDR3 is made up of 15 amino acids. Germline V gene lookup returns CDR1 SGHRS and CDR2 YFSETQ. The CDR3 region is CASSLAVAVQETQYF. The CDR3 coding sequence is TGCGCCAGCAGCTTGGCCGTAGCGGTCCAAGAGACCCAGTACTTC.

This rearrangement joins TRBV19 to TRBJ1-5; tentatively, D is TRBD1 (5 bases). V was pared by 3 bases and J by 0 bases, with 9 bases between. The V gene's germline CDR1 is LNHDA and CDR2 SQIVND (reference sequence). There are 15 residues in the CDR3. CDR3 in amino acids: CASSISRASNQPQHF. CDR3 DNA: TGTGCCAGTAGTATTTCCAGGGCTAGCAATCAGCCCCAGCATTTT.

V usage is TRBV6-5 and J usage is TRBJ2-3; 12 bases fit TRBD2. The CDR3 has 15 residues. The germline gives CDR1 MNHEY, CDR2 SVGAGI. V gave up 5 bases and J gave up 5 bases; unmatched junction bases: 5. The CDR3 sequence is CASSRLAGVGDTQYF. The DNA for the CDR3 is TGTGCCAGCAGTCGACTAGCGGGAGTGGGAGATACGCAGTATTTT.

The chain links TRBV5-1 to TRBJ2-3, with TRBD2 matching over 12 bases. The germline V gene encodes CDR1 SGHRS and CDR2 YFSETQ. The CDR3 totals 16 residues. V gave up 1 base and J gave up 0 bases; unmatched junction bases: 0. The CDR3 coding sequence is TGCGCCAGCAGCTTGCTAGCGGGAGGGAGCACAGATACGCAGTATTTT. Translating gives CASSLLAGGSTDTQYF.

CDR3: CASSLTSGPYEQYF. CDR3 sequence (DNA): TGCGCCAGCAGCTTGACTAGCGGGCCCTACGAGCAGTACTTC. The J gene is TRBJ2-7, the V gene TRBV5-1; TRBD2 matches at 9 bases. Trimming removed 1 base from V and 2 bases from J; junction bases left unmatched: 1. The CDR3 runs 14 residues. CDR1 and CDR2 from the germline V gene are SGHRS and YFSETQ.

This chain links TRBV7-2 with TRBJ1-2; perhaps TRBD1 as D (6 bases). The CDR3 covers 14 residues. Germline values: CDR1 SGHTA, CDR2 FQGNSA. V was trimmed by 3 bases and J by 11 bases, leaving 19 bases between them. The CDR3 region has the DNA TGTGCCAGCAGCTTGACCGGGACACGGACTGGGTACACCTTC. It is translated as CASSLTGTRTGYTF.

In its sample, this clone was seen once. V usage is TRBV5-1 and J usage is TRBJ1-3; D possibly corresponds to TRBD1 (6 bases). The ends were cut back, 0 bases at V and 0 bases at J, with 7 bases in the middle. The CDR3 is 15 amino acids. From germline, CDR1 is SGHRS and CDR2 YFSETQ. The CDR3 spells CASSLGQVSGNTIYF. The CDR3 DNA sequence: TGCGCCAGCAGCTTGGGACAGGTCTCTGGAAACACCATATATTTT.

The CDR3 is CASSRDTHTPRNYGYTF. In DNA form, the CDR3 reads TGTGCCAGCAGTAGGGACACACACACCCCCAGGAACTATGGCTACACCTTC. The rearrangement links TRBV28 to TRBJ1-2; perhaps TRBD1 as D (6 bases). The length of the CDR3 is 17 residues. Trimming took 5 bases from V and 2 from J, leaving 21 bases between them. The germline V gene has CDR1 MDHEN and CDR2 SYDVKM.

The chain has TRBV9 and TRBJ1-3; TRBD1 agrees at 8 bases. Germline-derived CDR1 and CDR2 are SGDLS and YYNGEE. This CDR3 comprises 15 residues. V dropped 2 bases and J dropped 2; count of bases not matched to a gene: 3. The CDR3, as DNA: TGTGCCAGCAGCGTCACAGGGGGAGCTGGAAACACCATATATTTT. The encoded protein is CASSVTGGAGNTIYF.

This rearrangement joins TRBV6-5 to TRBJ2-7; D unresolved. This CDR3 has 14 residues. Germline V gene data show CDR1 as MNHEY and CDR2 as SVGAGI. The V end was cut by 7 bases, the J end by 1 base, with 14 bases between. CDR3 nucleotides: TGTGCCAGCACCTCGTCGCACGGTTCCTACGAGCAGTACTTC. Protein: CASTSSHGSYEQYF.

The gene calls are TRBV30 and TRBJ2-2; 9 positions agree with TRBD2. Germline V gene lookup returns CDR1 GTSNPN and CDR2 SVGIG (reference sequence). V was clipped by 3 bases and J by 5 bases; unmatched bases: 7. The CDR3 is 15 amino acids. This CDR3 reads CAWRRAGGGTGELFF. The DNA of the CDR3 is TGTGCCTGGAGAAGAGCGGGAGGTGGTACCGGGGAGCTGTTTTTT.

The chain couples TRBV19 to TRBJ1-1, with D possibly being TRBD1 (5 bases). Germline V gene data show CDR1 as LNHDA and CDR2 as SQIVND (reference sequence). The CDR3 sequence is 16 residues long. The V and J ends lost 3 bases and 0 bases respectively, with 14 bases between them. CDR3 loop: CASSMWGGRVNTEAFF. The DNA for the CDR3 is TGTGCCAGTAGTATGTGGGGGGGGAGGGTGAACACTGAAGCTTTCTTT.

This rearrangement joins TRBV19 to TRBJ2-1, with D possibly matching TRBD2 (6 bases). The germline V and J ends were trimmed by 4 bases and 5 bases, with 18 bases remaining between them. The CDR3 sequence is 16 residues long. Germline CDR1 LNHDA, CDR2 SQIVND (reference sequence). CDR3: CASSRRADQIDNEQFF. The DNA of the CDR3 is TGTGCCAGTAGTAGGAGGGCTGATCAAATAGACAATGAGCAGTTCTTC.

The V gene is TRBV25-1, the J gene TRBJ2-2; 9 positions match TRBD1. From germline, CDR1 is MGHDK and CDR2 SYGVNS. CDR3 length: 15 amino acids. Unmatched junction bases numbered 5, after V lost 2 bases and J lost 7 bases. CDR3 residues: CASSEPGQGVGELFF. CDR3 nucleotides: TGTGCCAGCAGTGAACCGGGACAGGGTGTCGGGGAGCTGTTTTTT. Full variable domain (rest looked up from reference TRBV25-1 and TRBJ2-2): EADIYQTPRYLVIGTGKKITLECSQTMGHDKMYWYQQDPGMELHLIHYSYGVNSTEKGDLSSESTVSRIRTEHFPLTLESARPSHTSQYLCASSEPGQGVGELFFGEGSRLTVL.

This clone was seen just once. The DNA of the CDR3 is TGTGCCAGCAGCCAACGGTGGGGACAGGGGGGCGGCTATGGCTACACCTTC. Translated, it gives CASSQRWGQGGGYGYTF. The chain has TRBV3-1 (or the pseudogene TRBV3-2) and TRBJ1-2; 11 bases match TRBD1. The V segment lost 2 bases and the J segment 4 bases; nucleotides outside the gene matches: 9. This CDR3 has 17 residues. CDR1 is LGHDT and CDR2 is YNNKEL in the germline V gene (reference sequence).

J is TRBJ1-6 and V is TRBV11-2, with 11 bases that match TRBD1. CDR1 is SGHAT and CDR2 is FQNNGV in the germline V gene. With V trimmed by 3 bases and J by 4 bases, 5 bases remained unmatched. The CDR3 is made up of 17 amino acids. The CDR3 region is CASSFRTGGQYNSPLHF. CDR3 bases: TGTGCCAGCAGCTTCCGGACAGGGGGCCAATATAATTCACCCCTCCACTTT.

The chain employs TRBV4-1 and TRBJ1-1; D gene unclear. The V end was cut by 0 bases, the J end by 4 bases, with 12 bases between. CDR3 length: 15 amino acids. Looked up from germline, CDR1 is MGHRA and CDR2 is YSYEKL. The CDR3 sequence: CASSQDYGLGTEAFF. Here the CDR3 DNA reads TGCGCCAGCAGCCAAGATTACGGGTTGGGCACTGAAGCTTTCTTT.

The chain carries TRBV6-1 and TRBJ2-2; a weak D match, TRBD1 (6 bases). Germline V lookup: CDR1 MNHNS, CDR2 SASEGT. The CDR3 runs 14 residues. Trimming cost V 0 bases and J 4 bases, with 6 bases left between them. CDR3 amino acids: CASSEAGATGELFF. The DNA for the CDR3 is TGTGCCAGCAGTGAAGCGGGGGCCACCGGGGAGCTGTTTTTT.